These T cell receptor beta chains were read from a single sample in a study of cytomegalovirus exposure and HLA in healthy donors. Sequencing was performed with immunoSEQ multiplex PCR; in TCRdb, only in-frame clones are kept and a portion is missing. This sample has under 250,000 clones, with about 86% found just once. The sequencing sample was made of PBMCs. The source of these receptors is a woman in her sixties or seventies in good health and CMV-seropositive. The CDR3 runs from the conserved cysteine through the conserved F or W. The D gene is left open where the match is weak. Clone size, where shown, is once, few, many, or a class for clones that have expanded.

clone_size: once
d_call: TRBD1
v_call: TRBV20-1
j_call: TRBJ2-1
cdr3_length: 11
cdr3_aa: CSADRVDEQFF
cdr3_nt: TGCAGTGCTGACAGGGTGGATGAGCAGTTCTTC

clone_size: -
d_call: -
v_call: TRBV27
j_call: TRBJ2-2
cdr3_length: 13
cdr3_aa: CASTWRNTGELFF
cdr3_nt: TGTGCCAGCACCTGGAGGAACACCGGGGAGCTGTTTTTT

clone_size: -
d_call: TRBD1
v_call: TRBV19
j_call: TRBJ1-1
cdr3_length: 16
cdr3_aa: CASSILTDRSNTEAFF
cdr3_nt: TGTGCCAGTAGTATCCTAACGGACAGGTCGAACACTGAAGCTTTCTTT

clone_size: -
d_call: -
v_call: TRBV7-9
j_call: TRBJ2-1
cdr3_length: 15
cdr3_aa: CASSLGQTSYNEQFF
cdr3_nt: TGTGCCAGCAGCTTAGGACAGACCTCCTACAATGAGCAGTTCTTC

clone_size: -
d_call: -
v_call: TRBV6-5
j_call: TRBJ1-2
cdr3_length: 13
cdr3_aa: CASSSTVDYGYTF
cdr3_nt: TGTGCCAGCAGTTCAACGGTTGACTATGGCTACACCTTC

clone_size: -
d_call: -
v_call: TRBV10-3
j_call: TRBJ2-7
cdr3_length: 13
cdr3_aa: CAISEQGPYEQYF
cdr3_nt: TGTGCCATCAGTGAACAGGGCCCCTACGAGCAGTACTTC

clone_size: once
d_call: TRBD1
v_call: TRBV19
j_call: TRBJ1-2
cdr3_length: 12
cdr3_aa: CARSDRGYGYTF
cdr3_nt: TGTGCCAGATCGGACAGGGGTTATGGCTACACCTTC

clone_size: -
d_call: -
v_call: TRBV11-2
j_call: TRBJ2-5
cdr3_length: 14
cdr3_aa: CASSLGGFSETQYF
cdr3_nt: TGTGCCAGCAGCTTAGGCGGGTTCTCGGAGACCCAGTACTTC

clone_size: few
d_call: -
v_call: TRBV5-6
j_call: TRBJ1-5
cdr3_length: 9
cdr3_aa: CASHGPQHF
cdr3_nt: TGTGCCAGCCACGGTCCCCAGCATTTT

clone_size: -
d_call: TRBD1
v_call: TRBV10-3
j_call: TRBJ1-2
cdr3_length: 16
cdr3_aa: CAISEPGQGAHYGYTF
cdr3_nt: TGTGCCATCAGTGAGCCGGGACAGGGGGCCCACTATGGCTACACCTTC

clone_size: -
d_call: TRBD2
v_call: TRBV5-1
j_call: TRBJ2-7
cdr3_length: 16
cdr3_aa: CASRDGTSGSRYEQYF
cdr3_nt: TGCGCCAGCAGGGACGGGACTAGCGGGAGTCGTTACGAGCAGTACTTC

clone_size: -
d_call: -
v_call: TRBV5-6
j_call: TRBJ1-5
cdr3_length: 15
cdr3_aa: CASSLYKYSNQPQHF
cdr3_nt: TGTGCCAGCAGCTTGTACAAGTATAGCAATCAGCCCCAGCATTTT

clone_size: -
d_call: -
v_call: TRBV4-1
j_call: TRBJ2-1
cdr3_length: 17
cdr3_aa: CASSQDRTGSSYNEQFF
cdr3_nt: TGCGCCAGCAGCCAAGACCGAACGGGAAGCTCCTACAATGAGCAGTTCTTC

clone_size: -
d_call: TRBD1
v_call: TRBV5-1
j_call: TRBJ2-5
cdr3_length: 15
cdr3_aa: CASSFPRDSQETQYF
cdr3_nt: TGCGCCAGCAGCTTTCCTCGGGACAGCCAAGAGACCCAGTACTTC

clone_size: -
d_call: -
v_call: TRBV27
j_call: TRBJ1-1
cdr3_length: 13
cdr3_aa: CASSFRSNTEAFF
cdr3_nt: TGTGCCAGCAGTTTTAGGAGTAACACTGAAGCTTTCTTT

clone_size: -
d_call: -
v_call: TRBV29-1
j_call: TRBJ1-2
cdr3_length: 13
cdr3_aa: CSVPTVGFYGYTF
cdr3_nt: TGCAGCGTTCCGACAGTCGGATTCTATGGCTACACCTTC

clone_size: once
d_call: -
v_call: TRBV7-2
j_call: TRBJ2-5
cdr3_length: 17
cdr3_aa: CASSLALGGGGQETQYF
cdr3_nt: TGTGCCAGCAGCTTAGCGTTAGGGGGAGGGGGCCAAGAGACCCAGTACTTC

clone_size: -
d_call: TRBD2
v_call: TRBV19
j_call: TRBJ2-3
cdr3_length: 17
cdr3_aa: CASSVTRLAGYTDTQYF
cdr3_nt: TGTGCCAGTAGTGTGACCCGACTAGCGGGGTACACAGATACGCAGTATTTT

clone_size: -
d_call: TRBD1
v_call: TRBV9
j_call: TRBJ1-1
cdr3_length: 15
cdr3_aa: CASSVDPGGSTEAFF
cdr3_nt: TGTGCCAGCAGCGTAGATCCAGGGGGGAGCACTGAAGCTTTCTTT

clone_size: -
d_call: -
v_call: TRBV7-3
j_call: TRBJ1-2
cdr3_length: 14
cdr3_aa: CASTSGVTVQDYTF
cdr3_nt: TGTGCCAGCACCTCAGGGGTTACGGTACAGGACTACACCTTC

clone_size: -
d_call: -
v_call: TRBV14
j_call: TRBJ2-2
cdr3_length: 15
cdr3_aa: CASSRSLLNTGELFF
cdr3_nt: TGTGCCAGCAGCCGGAGCCTCCTGAACACCGGGGAGCTGTTTTTT

clone_size: -
d_call: TRBD2
v_call: TRBV4-1
j_call: TRBJ2-7
cdr3_length: 15
cdr3_aa: CASSRPGGELYEQYF
cdr3_nt: TGCGCCAGCAGCCGCCCGGGAGGGGAGTTATACGAGCAGTACTTC

clone_size: -
d_call: TRBD1
v_call: TRBV4-1
j_call: TRBJ1-1
cdr3_length: 14
cdr3_aa: CASSLGGAGTEAFF
cdr3_nt: TGCGCCAGCAGTCTAGGGGGCGCGGGTACTGAAGCTTTCTTT

clone_size: -
d_call: TRBD2
v_call: TRBV4-2
j_call: TRBJ2-3
cdr3_length: 18
cdr3_aa: CASSQDGIAGISTDTQYF
cdr3_nt: TGTGCCAGCAGCCAAGATGGGATAGCGGGTATTAGCACAGATACGCAGTATTTT

clone_size: -
d_call: TRBD2
v_call: TRBV5-4
j_call: TRBJ2-2
cdr3_length: 16
cdr3_aa: CASSDPSGTNTGELFF
cdr3_nt: TGTGCCAGCAGCGATCCTAGCGGCACGAACACCGGGGAGCTGTTTTTT

clone_size: -
d_call: -
v_call: TRBV15
j_call: TRBJ2-7
cdr3_length: 16
cdr3_aa: CATSRGGLAASYEQYF
cdr3_nt: TGTGCCACCAGCAGAGGGGGGCTAGCGGCTTCCTACGAGCAGTACTTC

clone_size: -
d_call: -
v_call: TRBV2
j_call: TRBJ2-1
cdr3_length: 14
cdr3_aa: CASSESRTLNEQFF
cdr3_nt: TGTGCCAGCAGTGAGTCGAGAACTCTCAATGAGCAGTTCTTC

clone_size: -
d_call: TRBD1
v_call: TRBV7-9
j_call: TRBJ2-7
cdr3_length: 15
cdr3_aa: CASSLGQTGAHEQYF
cdr3_nt: TGTGCCAGCAGCTTAGGGCAGACAGGGGCCCACGAGCAGTACTTC